A single sample is the source of the 6 T cell receptor beta chains below, sequenced in a study of CD8+ T cells in alopecia areata listed by TCRdb under 2018. Per the publication, the time point label means: around 28 days on oral tofacitinib. The treatment or condition label for this specimen denotes: oral pan-JAK inhibitor, 5-10 mg twice daily. The library was built by means of the immunoSEQ multiplex PCR assay. RNA was extracted from all samples and reverse transcribed into cDNA as template for TCR sequencing. Imported from immuneACCESS, the table was reduced by TCRdb to in-frame sequences with V and J called. These copies leave out some clones; in studies compared against another copy, an unresolved V gene accounts for under half, and the cause of the remainder is not known. The sample records roughly 190,000 clones, around 60% of which are singletons. The top ten constitute roughly 3.3% of the sample.

Sequencing was performed on CD4+ T cells sorted from blood, taken at week 4, from a patient treated with tofacitinib. The receptors were sampled from a human donor with alopecia areata.

This clone was seen more than once but under ten times. The chain joins TRBV2 to TRBJ2-3, with 7 bases lining up with TRBD2. The CDR3 loop spans 14 amino acids. Unmatched junction bases numbered 2, after V lost 2 bases and J lost 3 bases. Germline V gene sequence: CDR1 SNHLY, CDR2 FYNNEI. The CDR3 spells CASSESGGTDTQYF. The CDR3 nucleotides are TGTGCCAGCAGTGAATCCGGGGGGACAGATACGCAGTATTTT.

This clone occurred a few times. This chain links TRBV29-1 with TRBJ2-1; tentatively, D is TRBD2 (6 bases). This CDR3 has 12 residues. Trimming cost V 4 bases and J 9 bases, with 13 bases left between them. Germline CDR1 reads SQVTM; CDR2 reads ANQGSEA. The CDR3 loop is CSVVGRDFEQFF. The DNA of the CDR3 is TGCAGCGTTGTGGGCAGGGACTTTGAGCAGTTCTTC.

The rearrangement joins TRBV29-1 to TRBJ1-1; tentatively, D is TRBD1 (5 bases). The germline V gene has CDR1 SQVTM and CDR2 ANQGSEA. Trimming stripped 6 bases from V and 3 bases from J, with 11 bases between. This CDR3 region has 12 residues. CDR3 protein: CSVRSGDTEAFF. Written as DNA, the CDR3 is TGCAGCGTCCGGTCGGGGGACACTGAAGCTTTCTTT.

This clone has only one observation. V and J are TRBV30 and TRBJ1-6; D unclear. The CDR3 runs to 12 residues. Germline V gene data show CDR1 as GTSNPN and CDR2 as SVGIG (reference sequence). Deletions cut 2 bases from V and 5 bases from J, with 4 bases between. The CDR3, as DNA: TGTGCCTGGAGTCGGGATAATTCACCCCTCCACTTT. Translated: CAWSRDNSPLHF.

The chain employs TRBV7-9 and TRBJ2-7, with a possible D match to TRBD2 (6 bases). CDR1 and CDR2 from the germline V gene are SEHNR and FQNEAQ (reference sequence). The CDR3 sequence is 14 residues long. The V end was cut by 2 bases, the J end by 5 bases, with 13 bases between. CDR3 sequence: CASSLTGGFDEQYF. The CDR3 coding sequence is TGTGCCAGCAGCTTAACTGGAGGGTTTGACGAGCAGTACTTC.

This clone was observed a few times. The chain couples TRBV12-5 to TRBJ2-4, with 8 bases aligning to TRBD1. CDR1 is LGHNT and CDR2 is FRNRAP in the germline V gene. This CDR3 is built from 17 residues. V shed 3 bases and J 1 base; nucleotides not matched to a gene: 8. The CDR3 here is CASGFTGQGAAKNIQYF. DNA of the CDR3: TGTGCTAGTGGTTTTACTGGGCAGGGGGCGGCCAAAAACATTCAGTACTTC.